The clone carrying this TCR beta chain appeared many times. Its antigen is currently unknown. The read finishes 3 residues shy of the CDR3 end, and the germline J gene is used to complete it. This entry comes from a study of T cell clonality in common variable immunodeficiency. General study points: Repertoire-complication correlations in CVID were limited by patient heterogeneity.

The V gene's germline CDR1 is SGHRS and CDR2 YFSETQ. V lost 1 base and J lost 6; bases outside the gene matches: 6. The length of the CDR3 is 15 residues. Repertoires were generated with immunoSEQ multiplex PCR, while TCRdb's copy carries only in-frame clones and drops some. This repertoire holds 40,000 to 60,000 clones, and none appear only once. This chain links TRBV5-1 with TRBJ2-7, with TRBD1 matching 11 bases. Material: peripheral blood mononuclear cells. The sequence came from a person aged 18 to 70 in good health. Partial CDR3 DNA: TGCGCCAGCAGCTTGATTGGCGGGACAGGGGGCGAG. This translates into CASSLIGGTGGE. The whole CDR3 sequence is CASSLIGGTGGEQYF.